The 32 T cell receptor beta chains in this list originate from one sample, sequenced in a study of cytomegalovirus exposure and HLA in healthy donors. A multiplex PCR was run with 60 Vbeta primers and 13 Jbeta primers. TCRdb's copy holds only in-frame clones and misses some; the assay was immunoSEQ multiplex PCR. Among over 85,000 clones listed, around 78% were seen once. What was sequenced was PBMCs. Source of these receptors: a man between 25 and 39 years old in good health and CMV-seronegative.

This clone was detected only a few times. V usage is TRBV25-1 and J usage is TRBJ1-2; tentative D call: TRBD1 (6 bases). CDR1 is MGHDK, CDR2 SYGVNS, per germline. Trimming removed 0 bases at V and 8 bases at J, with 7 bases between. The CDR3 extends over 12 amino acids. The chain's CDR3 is CASSEYRGGYTF. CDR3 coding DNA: TGTGCCAGCAGTGAATACAGGGGCGGCTACACCTTC.

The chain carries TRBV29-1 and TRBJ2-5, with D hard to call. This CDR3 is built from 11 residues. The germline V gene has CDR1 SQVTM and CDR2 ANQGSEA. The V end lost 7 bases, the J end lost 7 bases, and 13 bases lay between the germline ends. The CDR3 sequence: CSERSIGTQYF. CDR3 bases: TGCAGCGAAAGGAGCATCGGGACCCAGTACTTC.

CDR3 nucleotide sequence: TGTGCCAGTAGTACGCAGGACCAGGGGAAGTACTATGAAAAACTGTTTTTT. Amino acid sequence: CASSTQDQGKYYEKLFF. The rearrangement uses TRBV19 and TRBJ1-4, with a weak D call TRBD1 (6 bases). The germline V gene encodes CDR1 LNHDA and CDR2 SQIVND (reference sequence). Deletions cut 4 bases from V and 6 bases from J, with 21 bases between. The CDR3 loop spans 17 amino acids. Filled out from reference TRBV19 and TRBJ1-4, the complete variable domain reads DGGITQSPKYLFRKEGQNVTLSCEQNLNHDAMYWYRQDPGQGLRLIYYSQIVNDFQKGDIAEGYSVSREKKESFPLTVTSAQKNPTAFYLCASSTQDQGKYYEKLFFGSGTQLSVL.

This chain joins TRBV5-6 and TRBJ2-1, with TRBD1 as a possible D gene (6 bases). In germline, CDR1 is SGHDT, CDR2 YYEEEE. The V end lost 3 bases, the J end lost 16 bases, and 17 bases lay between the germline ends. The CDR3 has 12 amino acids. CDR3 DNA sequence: TGTGCCAGCAGCTGGGGACAAATGGTTAAATTCTTC. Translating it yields CASSWGQMVKFF. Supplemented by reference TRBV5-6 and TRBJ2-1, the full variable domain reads DAGVTQSPTHLIKTRGQQVTLRCSPKSGHDTVSWYQQALGQGPQFIFQYYEEEERQRGNFPDRFSGHQFPNYSSELNVNALLLGDSALYLCASSWGQMVKFFGPGTRLTVL.

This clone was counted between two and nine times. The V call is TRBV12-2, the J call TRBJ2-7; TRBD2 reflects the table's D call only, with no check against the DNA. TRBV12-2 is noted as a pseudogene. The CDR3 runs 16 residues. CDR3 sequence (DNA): TGTGCAAGTCGCTTATATGGGTTGGAGGGGTCCAACGAGCAGTACGTC. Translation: CASRLYGLEGSNEQYV.

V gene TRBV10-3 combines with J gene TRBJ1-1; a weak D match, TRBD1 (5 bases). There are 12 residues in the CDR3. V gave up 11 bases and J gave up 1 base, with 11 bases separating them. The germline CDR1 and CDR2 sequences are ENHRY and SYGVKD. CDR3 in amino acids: CAVRQKNTEAFF. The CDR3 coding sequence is TGTGCCGTTCGACAGAAGAACACTGAAGCTTTCTTT.

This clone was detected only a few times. DNA for the CDR3: TGTGCCAGCAGTTACCGCACCGGGGAGCTGTTTTTT. Its protein product is CASSYRTGELFF. The rearrangement uses TRBV6-5 and TRBJ2-2; D gene ambiguous. Germline V gene data show CDR1 as MNHEY and CDR2 as SVGAGI. Trimming pared 2 bases from V and 4 bases from J, leaving 2 bases between. CDR3 length equals 12 residues.

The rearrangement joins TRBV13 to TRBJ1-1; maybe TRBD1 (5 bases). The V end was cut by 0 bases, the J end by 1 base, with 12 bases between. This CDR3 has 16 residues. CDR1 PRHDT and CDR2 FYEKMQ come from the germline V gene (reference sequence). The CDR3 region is CASSLGMRGGNTEAFF. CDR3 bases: TGTGCCAGCAGCTTAGGAATGAGGGGAGGGAACACTGAAGCTTTCTTT.

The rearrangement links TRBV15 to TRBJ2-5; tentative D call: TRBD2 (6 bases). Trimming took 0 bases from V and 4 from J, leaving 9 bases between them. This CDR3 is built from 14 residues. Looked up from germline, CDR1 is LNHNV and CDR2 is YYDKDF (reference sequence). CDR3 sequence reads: CATSRDLGGETQYF. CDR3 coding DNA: TGTGCCACCAGCAGAGATCTGGGGGGAGAGACCCAGTACTTC. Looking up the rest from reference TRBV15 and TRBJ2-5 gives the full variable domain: DAMVIQNPRYQVTQFGKPVTLSCSQTLNHNVMYWYQQKSSQAPKLLFHYYDKDFNNEADTPDNFQSRRPNTSFCFLDIRSPGLGDTAMYLCATSRDLGGETQYFGPGTRLLVL.

The CDR3 is CASSGREVVDTEAFF. CDR3 DNA sequence: TGTGCCAGCAGCGGGAGGGAGGTTGTCGACACTGAAGCTTTCTTT. The chain has TRBV9 and TRBJ1-1; D gene unclear. Trimming shortened V by 3 bases and J by 3 bases, and 15 bases separated the two germline ends. Germline V gene sequence: CDR1 SGDLS, CDR2 YYNGEE. The CDR3 loop spans 15 amino acids.

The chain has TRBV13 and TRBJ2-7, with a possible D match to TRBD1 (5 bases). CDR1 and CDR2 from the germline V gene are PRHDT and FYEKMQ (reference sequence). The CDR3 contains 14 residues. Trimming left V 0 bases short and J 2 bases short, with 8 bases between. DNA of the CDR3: TGTGCCAGCAGCTTAGGGGGGCCAACCTACGAGCAGTACGTC. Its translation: CASSLGGPTYEQYV.

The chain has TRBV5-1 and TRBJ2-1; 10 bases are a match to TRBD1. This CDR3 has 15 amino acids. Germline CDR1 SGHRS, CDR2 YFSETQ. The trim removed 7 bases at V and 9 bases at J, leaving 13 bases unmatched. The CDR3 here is CASAPTTGGSGEQFF. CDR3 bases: TGCGCCAGCGCACCAACGACAGGGGGCTCTGGTGAGCAGTTCTTC.

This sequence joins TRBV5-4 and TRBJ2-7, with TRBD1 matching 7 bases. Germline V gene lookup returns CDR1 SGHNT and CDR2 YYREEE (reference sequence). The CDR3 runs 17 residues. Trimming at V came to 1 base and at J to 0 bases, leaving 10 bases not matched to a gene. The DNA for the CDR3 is TGTGCCAGCAGCTTGTATCGGAGACAGGGAAGCTCCTACGAGCAGTACGTC. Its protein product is CASSLYRRQGSSYEQYV.

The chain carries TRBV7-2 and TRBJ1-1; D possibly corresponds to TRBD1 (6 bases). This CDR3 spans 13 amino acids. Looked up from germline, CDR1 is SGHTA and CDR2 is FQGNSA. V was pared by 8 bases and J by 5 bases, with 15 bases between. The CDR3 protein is CASLRQAGTEAFF. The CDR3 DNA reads TGTGCCAGCCTCAGACAGGCCGGGACTGAAGCTTTCTTT.

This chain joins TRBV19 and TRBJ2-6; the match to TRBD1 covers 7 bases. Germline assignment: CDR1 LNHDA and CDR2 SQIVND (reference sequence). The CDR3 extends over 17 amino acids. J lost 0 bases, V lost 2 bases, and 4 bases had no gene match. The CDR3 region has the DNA TGTGCCAGTAGTATAAGGACAGGCGGCTCTGGGGCCAACGTCCTGACTTTC. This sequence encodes CASSIRTGGSGANVLTF.

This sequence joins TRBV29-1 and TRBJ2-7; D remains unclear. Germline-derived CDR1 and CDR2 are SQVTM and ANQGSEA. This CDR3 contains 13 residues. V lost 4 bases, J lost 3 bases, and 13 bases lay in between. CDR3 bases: TGCAGCGTTGTTAGTGGCAGAGGCTACGAGCAGTACTTC. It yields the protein CSVVSGRGYEQYF.

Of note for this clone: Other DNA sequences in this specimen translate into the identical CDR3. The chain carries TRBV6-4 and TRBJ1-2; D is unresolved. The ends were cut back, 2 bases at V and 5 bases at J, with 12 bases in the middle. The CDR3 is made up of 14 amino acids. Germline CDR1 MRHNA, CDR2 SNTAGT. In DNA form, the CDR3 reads TGTGCCAGCAGTGACCAGCCAGGAGGGTATGGCTACACCTTC. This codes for CASSDQPGGYGYTF.

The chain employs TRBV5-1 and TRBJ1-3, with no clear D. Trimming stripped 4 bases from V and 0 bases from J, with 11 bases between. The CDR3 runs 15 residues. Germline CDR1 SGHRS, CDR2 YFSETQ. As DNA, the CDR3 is TGCGCCAGCAGCCCGGACGGGAGCTCTGGAAACACCATATATTTT. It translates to CASSPDGSSGNTIYF. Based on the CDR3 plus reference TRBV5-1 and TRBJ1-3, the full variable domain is KAGVTQTPRYLIKTRGQQVTLSCSPISGHRSVSWYQQTPGQGLQFLFEYFSETQRNKGNFPGRFSGRQFSNSRSEMNVSTLELGDSALYLCASSPDGSSGNTIYFGEGSWLTVV.

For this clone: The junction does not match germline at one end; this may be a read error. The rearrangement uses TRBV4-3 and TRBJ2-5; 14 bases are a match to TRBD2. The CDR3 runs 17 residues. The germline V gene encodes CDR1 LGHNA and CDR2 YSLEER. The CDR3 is CASSQGLAGGAQETQYF. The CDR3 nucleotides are TGCGCCAGCAGTCAAGGACTAGCGGGGGGAGCCCAAGAGACCCAGTACTTC.

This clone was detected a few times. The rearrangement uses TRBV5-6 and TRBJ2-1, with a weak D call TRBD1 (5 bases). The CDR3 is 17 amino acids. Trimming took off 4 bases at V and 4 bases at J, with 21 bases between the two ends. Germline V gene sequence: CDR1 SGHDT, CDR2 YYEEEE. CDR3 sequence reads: CASSRRQALRVYNEQFF. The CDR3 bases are TGTGCCAGCAGCCGGCGCCAAGCTCTCAGGGTATACAATGAGCAGTTCTTC.

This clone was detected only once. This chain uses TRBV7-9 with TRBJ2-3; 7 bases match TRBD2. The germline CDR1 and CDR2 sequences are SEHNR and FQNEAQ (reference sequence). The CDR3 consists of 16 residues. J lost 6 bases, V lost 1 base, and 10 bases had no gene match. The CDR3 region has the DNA TGTGCCAGCAGCTTAGTCTGGCGGGAGATAGCGGATACGCAGTATTTT. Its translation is CASSLVWREIADTQYF.

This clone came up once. The CDR3 protein is CASSPDTNEQYV. The CDR3 coding sequence is TGTGCCAGCTCACCAGATACTAATGAGCAGTACGTC. The chain uses TRBV18 and TRBJ2-7; D is uncertain. The CDR3 runs to 12 residues. CDR1 and CDR2 (germline): KGHSH, LQKENI. Trimming took off 2 bases at V and 7 bases at J, with 9 bases between the two ends.

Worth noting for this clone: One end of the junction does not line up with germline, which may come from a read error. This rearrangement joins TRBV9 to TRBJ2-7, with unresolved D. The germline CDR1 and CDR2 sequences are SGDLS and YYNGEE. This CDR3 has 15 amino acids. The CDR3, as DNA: TGTGCCAGCAGCGTAGGACTTACCGGTTCCTCCGAGCAGTACTTC. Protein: CASSVGLTGSSEQYF.

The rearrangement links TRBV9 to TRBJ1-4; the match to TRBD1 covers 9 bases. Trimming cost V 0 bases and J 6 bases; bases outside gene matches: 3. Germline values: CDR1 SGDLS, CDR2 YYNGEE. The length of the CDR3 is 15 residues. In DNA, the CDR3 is TGTGCCAGCAGCGTAGAGGGGACAGGGTATGAAAAACTGTTTTTT. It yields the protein CASSVEGTGYEKLFF.

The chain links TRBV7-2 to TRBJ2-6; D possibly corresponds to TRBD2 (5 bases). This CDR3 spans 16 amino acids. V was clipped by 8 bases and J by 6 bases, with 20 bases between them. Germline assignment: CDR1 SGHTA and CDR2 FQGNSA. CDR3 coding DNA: TGTGCCAGCCTGAGGGCCCCGGCTCTATCGGCCAACGTCCTGACTTTC. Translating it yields CASLRAPALSANVLTF.

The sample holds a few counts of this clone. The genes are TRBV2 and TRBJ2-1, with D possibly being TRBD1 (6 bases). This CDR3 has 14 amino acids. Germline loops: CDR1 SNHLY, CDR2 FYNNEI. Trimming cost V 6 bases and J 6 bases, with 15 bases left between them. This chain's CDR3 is CASRAPPGVNEQFF. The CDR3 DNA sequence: TGTGCCAGCAGGGCCCCCCCAGGGGTCAATGAGCAGTTCTTC.

CDR3 sequence reads: CASSHRQGSNEKLFF. CDR3 DNA: TGTGCCAGTAGTCATAGGCAGGGTTCGAATGAAAAACTGTTTTTT. This rearrangement joins TRBV19 to TRBJ1-4; perhaps TRBD1 as D (5 bases). The CDR3 sequence is 15 residues long. Trimming shortened V by 5 bases and J by 5 bases, and 15 bases separated the two germline ends. CDR1 LNHDA and CDR2 SQIVND come from the germline V gene (reference sequence).

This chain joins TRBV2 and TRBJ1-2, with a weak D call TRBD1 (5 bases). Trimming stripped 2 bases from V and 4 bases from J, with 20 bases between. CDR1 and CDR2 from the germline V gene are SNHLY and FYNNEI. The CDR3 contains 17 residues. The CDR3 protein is CASSERPSRGSGYGYTF. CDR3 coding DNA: TGTGCCAGCAGTGAAAGGCCTAGTCGGGGGTCTGGCTATGGCTACACCTTC.

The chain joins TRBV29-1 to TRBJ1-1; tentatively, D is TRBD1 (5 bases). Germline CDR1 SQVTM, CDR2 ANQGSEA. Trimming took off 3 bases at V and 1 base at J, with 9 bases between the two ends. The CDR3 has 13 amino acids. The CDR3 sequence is CSVDQGRNTEAFF. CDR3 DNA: TGCAGCGTTGACCAGGGTCGGAACACTGAAGCTTTCTTT.

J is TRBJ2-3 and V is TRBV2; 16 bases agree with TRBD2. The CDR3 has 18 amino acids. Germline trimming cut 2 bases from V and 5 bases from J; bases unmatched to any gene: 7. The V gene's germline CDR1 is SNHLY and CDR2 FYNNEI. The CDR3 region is CASSERGTSGREEDTQYF. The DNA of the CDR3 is TGTGCCAGCAGTGAAAGAGGGACTAGCGGGAGGGAAGAAGATACGCAGTATTTT.

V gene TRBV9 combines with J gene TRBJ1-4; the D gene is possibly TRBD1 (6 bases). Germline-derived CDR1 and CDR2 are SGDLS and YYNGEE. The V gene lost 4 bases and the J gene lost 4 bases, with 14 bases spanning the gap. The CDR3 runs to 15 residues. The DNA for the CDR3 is TGTGCCAGCAGCAGCGACCCAGGGGTTAATGAAAAACTGTTTTTT. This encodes CASSSDPGVNEKLFF. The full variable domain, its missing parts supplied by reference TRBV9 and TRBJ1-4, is DSGVTQTPKHLITATGQRVTLRCSPRSGDLSVYWYQQSLDQGLQFLIQYYNGEERAKGNILERFSAQQFPDLHSELNLSSLELGDSALYFCASSSDPGVNEKLFFGSGTQLSVL.

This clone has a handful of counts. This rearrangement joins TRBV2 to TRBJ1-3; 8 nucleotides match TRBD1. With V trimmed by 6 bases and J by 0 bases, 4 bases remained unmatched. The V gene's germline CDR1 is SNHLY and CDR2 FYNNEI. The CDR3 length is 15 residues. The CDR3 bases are TGTGCCAGCAGGGGAGGGACAGGCTCTGGAAACACCATATATTTT. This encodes CASRGGTGSGNTIYF.